These 16 T cell receptor beta chains share one sample of origin, sequenced in a study of cytomegalovirus exposure and HLA in healthy donors. Use of 60 Vbeta and 13 Jbeta primers characterized the PCR. Here immunoSEQ multiplex PCR was the method, and the copy in TCRdb shows in-frame clones only, minus some. The repertoire includes 200,000 or so clones, about 80% of them detected once, and about 16% sits in the top ten. What was sequenced was PBMCs. Source of these receptors: a man in his forties in good health and CMV-seronegative.

This rearrangement joins TRBV5-4 to TRBJ2-7; TRBD1 matches at 8 bases. The CDR3 totals 13 residues. CDR1 SGHNT and CDR2 YYREEE come from the germline V gene (reference sequence). V gave up 2 bases and J gave up 4 bases; unmatched junction bases: 2. CDR3 region: CASSLTGGYEQYF. The CDR3 DNA reads TGTGCCAGCAGCTTAACAGGGGGGTACGAGCAGTACTTC.

In this sample, this clone turned up once. V is TRBV5-6 and J is TRBJ2-7, with D perhaps matching TRBD2 (5 bases). Germline V gives CDR1 SGHDT, CDR2 YYEEEE. The V end lost 4 bases, the J end lost 0 bases, and 8 bases lay between the germline ends. CDR3 length: 13 amino acids. The CDR3 sequence: CASSPGSSYEQYF. The DNA for the CDR3 is TGTGCCAGCAGCCCGGGGAGCTCCTACGAGCAGTACTTC. Based on the CDR3 plus reference TRBV5-6 and TRBJ2-7, the full variable domain is DAGVTQSPTHLIKTRGQQVTLRCSPKSGHDTVSWYQQALGQGPQFIFQYYEEEERQRGNFPDRFSGHQFPNYSSELNVNALLLGDSALYLCASSPGSSYEQYFGPGTRLTVT.

This chain connects TRBV5-6 to TRBJ1-6; 7 bases align to TRBD1. V was pared by 3 bases and J by 5 bases, with 2 bases of the junction left unmatched. Germline values: CDR1 SGHDT, CDR2 YYEEEE. The CDR3 runs to 14 residues. The CDR3 coding sequence is TGTGCCAGCAGCTCAGGACAGGATAATTCACCCCTCCACTTT. As protein: CASSSGQDNSPLHF.

The V gene is TRBV4-1, the J gene TRBJ2-1, with TRBD1 matching over 8 bases. Germline CDR1 and CDR2: MGHRA and YSYEKL. V shed 0 bases, J shed 4 bases, and the junction held 8 bases outside the gene matches. This CDR3 has 17 amino acids. CDR3 in amino acids: CASSQEIGQGAYNEQFF. The CDR3 coding sequence is TGCGCCAGCAGCCAAGAGATTGGTCAGGGGGCTTACAATGAGCAGTTCTTC.

The chain is built from TRBV11-2 and TRBJ2-3; 7 positions agree with TRBD2. CDR3 length: 16 residues. V dropped 3 bases and J dropped 1; count of bases not matched to a gene: 7. The germline gives CDR1 SGHAT, CDR2 FQNNGV. CDR3 sequence: CASSFQKRGGTDTQYF. The DNA for the CDR3 is TGTGCCAGCAGCTTCCAAAAGCGGGGAGGCACAGATACGCAGTATTTT. The full variable domain, rest sourced from reference TRBV11-2 and TRBJ2-3, is EAGVAQSPRYKIIEKRQSVAFWCNPISGHATLYWYQQILGQGPKLLIQFQNNGVVDDSQLPKDRFSAERLKGVDSTLKIQPAKLEDSAVYLCASSFQKRGGTDTQYFGPGTRLTVL.

The chain combines TRBV9 with TRBJ2-7, with 8 bases fitting TRBD1. Germline CDR1 SGDLS, CDR2 YYNGEE. V lost 4 bases, J lost 2 bases, and 8 bases stayed unmatched. This CDR3 comprises 15 residues. The CDR3 protein is CASSPVGTGAYEQYF. CDR3 DNA: TGTGCCAGCAGCCCCGTGGGGACAGGCGCCTACGAGCAGTACTTC.

The CDR3 region has the DNA TGTGCCAGCAGTACGACAGGGGGCTTTCAGCCCCAGCATTTT. Amino acids: CASSTTGGFQPQHF. The chain has TRBV6-5 and TRBJ1-5; 10 bases line up with TRBD1. The CDR3 totals 14 residues. The germline gives CDR1 MNHEY, CDR2 SVGAGI. J lost 6 bases, V lost 5 bases, and 4 bases had no gene match.

The V call is TRBV19, the J call TRBJ2-1; 12 positions match TRBD2. Per the germline V gene, CDR1 is LNHDA and CDR2 is SQIVND (reference sequence). V shed 5 bases and J 8 bases; nucleotides not matched to a gene: 7. There are 15 residues in the CDR3. This chain's CDR3 is CASSFWTSGEHEQFF. CDR3 nucleotide sequence: TGTGCCAGTAGTTTCTGGACTAGCGGGGAACATGAGCAGTTCTTC.

This clone was detected once. J is TRBJ1-4 and V is TRBV5-7; D is possibly TRBD1 (6 bases). TRBV5-7 falls under the ORF class, with uncertain function. Trimming cost V 4 bases and J 3 bases, with 16 bases left between them. This CDR3 is built from 16 residues. CDR3 in amino acids: CASSASTGTPNEKLFF. CDR3 nucleotide sequence: TGTGCCAGCAGCGCCTCTACAGGGACGCCTAATGAAAAACTGTTTTTT.

This clone was seen only once. The J gene is TRBJ1-2, the V gene TRBV27; 8 bases fit TRBD1. V was pared by 5 bases and J by 4 bases, with 6 bases of the junction left unmatched. The CDR3 spans 14 residues. The germline V gene encodes CDR1 MNHEY and CDR2 SMNVEV (reference sequence). DNA for the CDR3: TGTGCCAGCAGTGCAGGACAGGGCCTCTATGGCTACACCTTC. Protein: CASSAGQGLYGYTF.

V and J are TRBV5-6 and TRBJ1-2; 10 positions match TRBD1. This CDR3 has 15 residues. Germline V gene sequence: CDR1 SGHDT, CDR2 YYEEEE. Trimming took 4 bases from V and 3 from J; bases not matched to a gene: 6. CDR3 amino acids: CASSVPGQGYYGYTF. CDR3 in DNA: TGTGCCAGCAGCGTGCCGGGACAGGGGTACTATGGCTACACCTTC.

This clone was seen ten or more times. V is TRBV5-6 and J is TRBJ1-2, with 7 bases identical to TRBD1. Germline V gives CDR1 SGHDT, CDR2 YYEEEE. This CDR3 comprises 13 residues. The trim removed 1 base at V and 5 bases at J, leaving 2 bases unmatched. In DNA form, the CDR3 reads TGTGCCAGCAGCTTGCCAGGGGGATATGGCTACACCTTC. It encodes CASSLPGGYGYTF.

V usage is TRBV6-5 and J usage is TRBJ2-2, with a tentative D call TRBD1 (5 bases). The germline V gene has CDR1 MNHEY and CDR2 SVGAGI. V lost 2 bases and J lost 2, with 6 bases in between. The CDR3 has 14 amino acids. The CDR3 DNA sequence: TGTGCCAGCAGTTACGGGGCCAACACCGGGGAGCTGTTTTTT. Translation gives CASSYGANTGELFF.

The CDR3 region is CASSSGGYEQYF. CDR3 nucleotide sequence: TGTGCCAGCAGCTCGGGGGGCTACGAGCAGTACTTC. V and J are TRBV5-6 and TRBJ2-7, with 7 bases that match TRBD2. J was trimmed by 3 bases and V by 3 bases; bases with no gene match: 0. Germline V gene lookup returns CDR1 SGHDT and CDR2 YYEEEE. This CDR3 comprises 12 residues.

The CDR3 DNA is TGTGCCAGCAGCCCCTCTAGCTACGAGCAGTACTTC. This sequence encodes CASSPSSYEQYF. The chain has TRBV7-9 and TRBJ2-7, with no clear D. Trimming took 5 bases from V and 3 from J, leaving 8 bases between them. Germline V gene lookup returns CDR1 SEHNR and CDR2 FQNEAQ (reference sequence). The CDR3 contains 12 residues.

The chain is built from TRBV14 and TRBJ2-6; TRBD2 is a possible D gene (6 bases). This CDR3 comprises 15 residues. The V end was cut by 1 base, the J end by 7 bases, with 11 bases between. Looked up from germline, CDR1 is SGHDN and CDR2 is FVKESK. Written as DNA, the CDR3 is TGTGCCAGCAGCCAAGGGGGGAGGTATGCCAACGTCCTGACTTTC. Amino acids: CASSQGGRYANVLTF.